The sequence of this TCR beta chain was determined in a study of blood T cell repertoires in COVID-19. As for the study in general: The United States, Italy and Spain supplied acute and convalescent COVID-19 samples. PBMCs, B-cell-depleted T cells, or T cells were the source of the cDNA or gDNA that made up the material.

CDR1 and CDR2 (germline): MNHEY, SVGAGI. The ends were cut back, 3 bases at V and 3 bases at J, with 15 bases in the middle. The CDR3 is 15 residues long. Here immunoSEQ multiplex PCR was the method, and the copy in TCRdb shows in-frame clones only, minus some. In the table there are around 150,000 clones, 65% to 85% of which are singletons. The sequencing input was PBMCs or T cells enriched from blood (not recorded which). The origin of this receptor is a woman aged 55 to 70 who had recovered from COVID-19. J is TRBJ2-7 and V is TRBV6-5; TRBD1 is a possible D gene (7 bases). CDR3 nucleotides: TGTGCCAGCAGTTATCAGGGGGGAGAATACTACGAGCAGTACTTC. Translated: CASSYQGGEYYEQYF.